This entry lists 3 T cell receptor beta chains sequenced from one sample in a study of blood T cells in healthy people across ages. A sample-barcoded 5' primer and a J-beta primer mix were used in a second PCR of roughly 6 to 12 cycles. TCRdb re-called the 5' RACE reads with MiXCR, one entry per CDR3 protein. The sample yields around 990,000 distinct CDR3 sequences, about two fifths seen once. Sequenced sample: blood. These receptor sequences come from a young man in good health.

The genes are TRBV12-3 or TRBV12-4 and TRBJ1-5; 7 positions match TRBD1. This CDR3 has 16 amino acids. Trimming cost V 3 bases and J 4 bases; bases outside gene matches: 9. The CDR3 here is CASSFSRTGGNQPQHF. In nucleotides, the CDR3 is TGTGCCAGCAGTTTTTCTCGGACAGGCGGTAATCAGCCCCAGCATTTT.

The chain couples TRBV27 to TRBJ2-2; D is unresolved. The CDR3 has 14 residues. Germline assignment: CDR1 MNHEY and CDR2 SMNVEV (reference sequence). The V end lost 2 bases, the J end lost 5 bases, and 9 bases lay between the germline ends. Here the CDR3 reads CASSLQGLTGELFF. In nucleotides, the CDR3 is TGTGCCAGCAGTTTACAAGGGTTAACCGGGGAGCTGTTTTTT.

The rearrangement links TRBV20-1 to TRBJ1-5; no clear D gene. This CDR3 is built from 14 residues. The germline gives CDR1 DFQATT, CDR2 SNEGSKA (reference sequence). V dropped 5 bases and J dropped 3 bases, with 14 bases sitting between them. CDR3 region: CSAPGWGTNQPQHF. CDR3 nucleotides: TGCAGTGCTCCTGGGTGGGGTACCAATCAGCCCCAGCATTTT.